This T cell receptor beta chain was observed in a study of human T cells and chemical hapten exposure. The junction had 4 bases not matched to a gene; V was cut back by 0 bases and J by 7 bases. CDR3 length: 15 residues. Germline CDR1 PRHDT, CDR2 FYEKMQ (reference sequence). A single record per CDR3 protein comes from TCRdb applying MiXCR to the RACE reads. This sample carries tens of thousands of distinct CDR3 sequences, around 10% of them seen once, and the ten largest clones take around 7%. Time point given: patch test 2, 6 weeks after DPC sensitization. Treatment: therapeutic diphenylcyclopropenone sensitization with weekly scalp DPC.

Here the sequenced sample was whole blood, taken in connection with sensitization to the hapten diphenylcyclopropenone (DPC). The rearrangement links TRBV13 to TRBJ2-1; TRBD2 matches at 9 bases. This TCR was sampled from a woman aged 45-60 years with alopecia areata. Some clones in this sample may be carry-over from other donors' samples. For the CDR3, the DNA is TGTGCCAGCAGCTTAGGCCTTAGCGGGAGAAATGAGCAGTTCTTC. The encoded protein is CASSLGLSGRNEQFF.